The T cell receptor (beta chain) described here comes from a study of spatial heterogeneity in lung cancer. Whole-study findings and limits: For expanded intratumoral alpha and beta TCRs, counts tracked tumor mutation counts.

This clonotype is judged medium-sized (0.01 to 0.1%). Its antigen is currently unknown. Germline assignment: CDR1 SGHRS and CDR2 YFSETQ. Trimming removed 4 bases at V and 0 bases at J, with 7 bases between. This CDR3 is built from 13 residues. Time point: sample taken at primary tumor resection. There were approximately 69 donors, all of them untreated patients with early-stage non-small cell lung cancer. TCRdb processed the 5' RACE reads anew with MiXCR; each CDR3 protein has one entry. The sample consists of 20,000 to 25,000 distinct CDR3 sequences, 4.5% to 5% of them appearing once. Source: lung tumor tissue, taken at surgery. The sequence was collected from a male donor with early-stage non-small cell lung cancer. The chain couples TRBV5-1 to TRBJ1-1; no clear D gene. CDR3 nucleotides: TGCGCCAGCAGCCTGACCATGAACACTGAAGCTTTCTTT. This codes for CASSLTMNTEAFF.